Detailed here is one T cell receptor (beta chain). The antigen this receptor binds is unknown. Within one base of it there is no much larger clone, and no base qualities were kept. TCRbeta CDR3 regions were amplified from genomic DNA using the immunoSEQ Assay, a bias-controlled multiplex PCR. Regarding the original processing steps: The number of nucleated cells in each sample was estimated from the amplification of reference gene primers within the assay. Sequence reads were collapsed and filtered to measure the absolute abundance of every unique TCRbeta CDR3 rearrangement. For each sample, productive Simpson clonality was calculated by taking the square root of Simpson's diversity index across productive rearrangements. TCRdb obtained this table from immuneACCESS and retained in-frame rearrangements with V and J assigned. These tables miss some clones; where compared with another copy, unresolved V genes account for less than half of the shortfall, and the remainder is unexplained. Clone size and V and J calls were adopted from that table, with D and trimming inferred from the DNA. The sample contains hundreds of thousands of clones, 70% to 90% of them found a single time. The ten largest account for less than 6.5% of the sample.

The collaborating institutions used their own protocols to collect whole blood in K2EDTA tubes. For TCRbeta analysis, collaborator samples were shipped as frozen whole blood, as isolated PBMCs, or as DNA extracted from either sample type. The source of the sample is a study of blood T cell repertoires in COVID-19 (dated by TCRdb to between 2020 and 2021). Broadly, across the study: The collaborator samples originated in the United States, Italy and Spain and spanned the acute and convalescent phases of COVID-19. The material from the prospective study consisted of cDNA or gDNA derived from T cells, B-cell-depleted T cells, or PBMCs. The dataset comprised deeply sampled blood TCRbeta repertoires from subjects exposed to, actively infected with, or recovered from COVID-19. The repertoires were released in a freely available public database intended as a resource for research on the immune response to SARS-CoV-2. The samples were drawn from the first 160 participants of the ongoing ImmuneRACE study and from more than 1,000 subjects provided by 6 global collaborators. A de-identified subject ID, COVID-19 status, age in years and sex were almost always included in the sample metadata. Where HLA class I and class II types were available, the types were taken from metadata supplied by the sample provider, not from assay-based typing.

The germline V gene encodes CDR1 SNHLY and CDR2 FYNNEI. The CDR3 has 14 amino acids, counting the end cysteine and phenylalanine. Only the CDR3 DNA is retained, 42 bases long and in frame from the first base. Ends trimmed: V by 7 bases, J by 5 bases; bases unmatched to a gene: 5. The paper as a whole reports these results and caveats: The quantity of clinical and demographic metadata differed by source and by participant and was supplied without curation.

Material for sequencing was peripheral blood. This TCR derives from a man aged 45-60 years with active or convalescent COVID-19. The rearrangement joined TRBV2 to TRBJ2-3, and TRBD2 matches 11 of the central bases. CDR3 sequence: CASIPTSGRDTQYF. DNA sequence: TGTGCCAGCATACCAACTAGCGGGAGAGATACGCAGTATTTT.